These 21 T cell receptor beta chains came from one sample sequenced in a study of control samples from healthy donors and cancer patients. Generated by immunoSEQ multiplex PCR, the TCRdb table keeps only in-frame clones and is missing some. The repertoire has some 28,000 clones, 70% to 85% of them found once; the top ten carry roughly a fifth. The sample taken for sequencing was PBMCs. These receptors were collected from a man in his 60s with head and neck cancer.

The chain carries TRBV7-6 and TRBJ2-2; D ambiguous. V lost 2 bases and J lost 0, with 7 bases in between. The CDR3 is 15 amino acids. Per the germline V gene, CDR1 is SGHVS and CDR2 is FNYEAQ. CDR3 sequence: CASSLRTANTGELFF. The DNA of the CDR3 is TGTGCCAGCAGCTTAAGGACGGCGAACACCGGGGAGCTGTTTTTT.

The DNA for the CDR3 is TGTGCCTGGAGTGTGGTGGGCCCTAATCAGCCCCAGCATTTT. Protein: CAWSVVGPNQPQHF. This sequence joins TRBV30 and TRBJ1-5; D unresolved. Looked up from germline, CDR1 is GTSNPN and CDR2 is SVGIG (reference sequence). There are 14 residues in the CDR3. V was pared by 0 bases and J by 4 bases, with 10 bases between.

The gene calls are TRBV5-1 and TRBJ2-7; 10 positions match TRBD2. J was trimmed by 6 bases and V by 6 bases; bases with no gene match: 15. There are 16 residues in the CDR3. Germline V gives CDR1 SGHRS, CDR2 YFSETQ. As DNA, the CDR3 is TGCGCCAGCAACCCGGGGGCTAGCGGGAGATTGGGCGAGCAGTACTTC. Its protein is CASNPGASGRLGEQYF.

This clone was detected a few times. The rearrangement links TRBV5-4 to TRBJ1-4; no clear D gene. The CDR3 is 15 residues long. Trimming removed 2 bases at V and 0 bases at J, with 8 bases between. Germline V CDR1 and CDR2: SGHNT, YYREEE (reference sequence). CDR3 residues: CASSLSHATNEKLFF. CDR3 nucleotide sequence: TGTGCCAGCAGCTTATCACATGCAACTAATGAAAAACTGTTTTTT.

The gene calls are TRBV2 and TRBJ2-1; 10 positions match TRBD1. Germline CDR1 reads SNHLY; CDR2 reads FYNNEI. After removal of 2 bases from V and 6 bases from J, the junction contained 4 bases not matched to a gene. The CDR3 covers 15 residues. The CDR3 DNA reads as TGTGCCAGCAGTGAAAAGACAGGGGGCTTCAATGAGCAGTTCTTC. This sequence encodes CASSEKTGGFNEQFF.

Only one count was recorded for this clone. The chain couples TRBV7-2 to TRBJ1-3; a weak D match, TRBD1 (5 bases). Trimming removed 0 bases from V and 1 base from J, with 13 bases in between. This CDR3 spans 17 amino acids. Germline CDR1 is SGHTA and CDR2 is FQGNSA. CDR3 in DNA: TGTGCCAGCAGCTTAGCTCTGAGGGGAAGTTCTGGAAACACCATATATTTT. Its translation: CASSLALRGSSGNTIYF.

The chain is built from TRBV19 and TRBJ2-2, with 10 bases lining up with TRBD2. CDR3 length: 16 amino acids. After removal of 7 bases from V and 4 bases from J, the junction contained 9 bases not matched to a gene. Germline assignment: CDR1 LNHDA and CDR2 SQIVND (reference sequence). The CDR3, as DNA: TGTGCCAGTAATCCTAGCGGGAGCGTGGGCACCGGGGAGCTGTTTTTT. It encodes CASNPSGSVGTGELFF.

The chain combines TRBV2 with TRBJ2-1; D is possibly TRBD2 (5 bases). Germline CDR1 reads SNHLY; CDR2 reads FYNNEI. V was cut by 3 bases and J by 9 bases, with 12 bases left in between. The CDR3 runs 13 residues. In DNA form, the CDR3 reads TGTGCCAGCAGTGACGACGGGGTTAGTGAGCAGTTCTTC. Translated, it gives CASSDDGVSEQFF.

The rearrangement joins TRBV2 to TRBJ1-5; unclear D gene. Trimming pared 2 bases from V and 4 bases from J, leaving 9 bases between. CDR3 length: 14 amino acids. Germline loops: CDR1 SNHLY, CDR2 FYNNEI. CDR3 coding DNA: TGTGCCAGCAGTGAACGGGAAGGAAATCAGCCCCAGCATTTT. Its translation: CASSEREGNQPQHF. The full variable domain, with the rest looked up from reference TRBV2 and TRBJ1-5, is EPEVTQTPSHQVTQMGQEVILRCVPISNHLYFYWYRQILGQKVEFLVSFYNNEISEKSEIFDDQFSVERPDGSNFTLKIRSTKLEDSAMYFCASSEREGNQPQHFGDGTRLSIL.

V usage is TRBV28 and J usage is TRBJ1-2, with TRBD1 identical over 8 bases. This CDR3 contains 17 residues. V shed 5 bases and J 4 bases; nucleotides not matched to a gene: 15. Per the germline V gene, CDR1 is MDHEN and CDR2 is SYDVKM. CDR3: CASSPSAGTGGSYGYTF. CDR3 DNA: TGTGCCAGCAGTCCGTCGGCCGGGACAGGAGGAAGCTATGGCTACACCTTC.

The chain has TRBV6-5 and TRBJ1-5; D is possibly TRBD1 (6 bases). Trimming removed 0 bases at V and 2 bases at J, with 8 bases between. CDR3 length: 15 amino acids. The germline V gene encodes CDR1 MNHEY and CDR2 SVGAGI. The DNA of the CDR3 is TGTGCCAGCAGTTACTCGGCAGGGGGCAATCAGCCCCAGCATTTT. Amino acids: CASSYSAGGNQPQHF.

V and J are TRBV9 and TRBJ1-2, with 9 bases that match TRBD1. The CDR3 has 15 residues. Germline V lookup: CDR1 SGDLS, CDR2 YYNGEE. The ends lost 3 bases at V and 8 bases at J; junction bases unmatched: 11. The CDR3 sequence is CASSGSTGTGTGYTF. The DNA for the CDR3 is TGTGCCAGCAGCGGAAGCACCGGGACAGGGACCGGCTACACCTTC.

The chain uses TRBV20-1 and TRBJ2-1; TRBD1 aligns across 10 bases. The germline gives CDR1 DFQATT, CDR2 SNEGSKA (reference sequence). V lost 5 bases, J lost 13 bases, and 5 bases stayed unmatched. This CDR3 region has 11 residues. This chain's CDR3 is CSAAWDRGQFF. As DNA, the CDR3 is TGCAGTGCTGCCTGGGACAGGGGACAGTTCTTC.

The chain couples TRBV4-2 to TRBJ2-3, with 7 bases matching TRBD2. J was trimmed by 6 bases and V by 0 bases; bases with no gene match: 6. CDR1 and CDR2 (germline): LGHNA, YNFKEQ. The length of the CDR3 is 15 residues. The CDR3 region has the DNA TGTGCCAGCAGCCAAGATTGGACTAGGTCTGATACGCAGTATTTT. Translating gives CASSQDWTRSDTQYF.

The chain recombines TRBV18 with TRBJ2-7; 10 bases fit TRBD1. Germline values: CDR1 KGHSH, CDR2 LQKENI. V was pared by 3 bases and J by 5 bases, with 7 bases of the junction left unmatched. The CDR3 is 15 residues long. The CDR3 region is CASSPPGQGRNEQYF. The CDR3 coding sequence is TGTGCCAGCTCACCTCCGGGACAGGGGAGGAACGAGCAGTACTTC.

As regards this clone: Mismatch with germline at one junction end may stem from a read error. This chain joins TRBV3-1 (or the pseudogene TRBV3-2) and TRBJ1-1, with unresolved D. Per the germline V gene, CDR1 is LGHDT and CDR2 is YNNKEL (reference sequence). The CDR3 loop spans 13 amino acids. CDR3 loop: CTSTLSGVTEAFF. In DNA form, the CDR3 reads TGTACCAGCACACTCAGCGGGGTCACTGAAGCTTTCTTT.

The rearrangement links TRBV3-1 (or the pseudogene TRBV3-2) to TRBJ2-5; TRBD2 matches at 14 bases. This CDR3 is built from 16 residues. The V segment lost 1 base and the J segment 5 bases; nucleotides outside the gene matches: 3. Germline CDR1 LGHDT, CDR2 YNNKEL (reference sequence). The CDR3 DNA reads as TGTGCCAGCAGCCAAGTGGGACTAGCGGGAGCGGAGACCCAGTACTTC. Translation gives CASSQVGLAGAETQYF.

The chain joins TRBV2 to TRBJ1-1; weak D call: TRBD1 (6 bases). Trimming took off 2 bases at V and 0 bases at J, with 10 bases between the two ends. Germline CDR1 and CDR2: SNHLY and FYNNEI. There are 15 residues in the CDR3. The CDR3 region is CASSENRAVNTEAFF. DNA for the CDR3: TGTGCCAGCAGTGAAAACAGGGCGGTGAACACTGAAGCTTTCTTT.

The chain carries TRBV29-1 and TRBJ2-7, with 7 bases identical to TRBD2. The CDR3 runs 14 residues. CDR1 SQVTM and CDR2 ANQGSEA come from the germline V gene. With 2 bases clipped from V and 4 bases from J, the junction kept 8 bases outside the gene matches. CDR3 sequence (DNA): TGCAGCGTTGAAAAGCAGACTAGCACTTACGAGCAGTACTTC. This translates into CSVEKQTSTYEQYF.

V usage is TRBV9 and J usage is TRBJ2-7; TRBD2 agrees at 10 bases. V gave up 4 bases and J gave up 2 bases; unmatched junction bases: 6. CDR3 length equals 15 residues. CDR1 and CDR2 (germline): SGDLS, YYNGEE. The CDR3 loop reads CASSPRTSGPYEQYF. DNA for the CDR3: TGTGCCAGCAGCCCCCGGACTAGCGGTCCCTACGAGCAGTACTTC.

The J gene is TRBJ1-1, the V gene TRBV10-3; the D is unclear. CDR1 is ENHRY, CDR2 SYGVKD, per germline. The CDR3 extends over 14 amino acids. Between the trimmed V and J ends, which lost 0 bases and 1 base, there was a span of 6 bases. DNA of the CDR3: TGTGCCATCAGTGAGTCTGACGCGAACACTGAAGCTTTCTTT. Its protein is CAISESDANTEAFF.